Each of the 24 T cell receptor beta chains below was sequenced from the same sample in a study of T cells in Graves' hyperthyroidism and ophthalmopathy. There were TCR beta CDR3 regions amplified from RNA transcripts. Researchers ran a first-round RT-PCR on the TCR CDR3 using the HTBI primer set. TCRdb re-called the multiplex PCR reads with MiXCR, one entry per CDR3 protein. This repertoire shows roughly 570,000 distinct CDR3 sequences, 46% found once; its top ten account for around 17%. Sequencing was carried out using peripheral blood or thyroid tissue (not recorded which). These receptors originate from an adult woman with Graves' disease, either hyperthyroidism or ophthalmopathy (not recorded which).

There are many counts of this clonotype. V usage is TRBV2 and J usage is TRBJ2-5; D is unclear. CDR3 length equals 11 residues. Germline CDR1 is SNHLY and CDR2 is FYNNEI. V was cut by 4 bases and J by 5 bases, with 5 bases left in between. The CDR3 region is CASSVAETQYF. The CDR3 coding sequence is TGTGCCAGCAGTGTTGCGGAGACCCAGTACTTC.

This clonotype was detected many times. This chain connects TRBV19 to TRBJ1-2; a weak D match, TRBD1 (5 bases). The length of the CDR3 is 12 residues. CDR1 is LNHDA and CDR2 is SQIVND in the germline V gene (reference sequence). Trimming removed 6 bases from V and 8 bases from J, with 13 bases in between. This CDR3 is CASRRGSQGYTF. DNA for the CDR3: TGTGCCAGTAGAAGGGGTAGTCAGGGCTACACCTTC.

This chain uses TRBV20-1 with TRBJ2-5, with D perhaps matching TRBD2 (6 bases). V was shortened by 6 bases and J by 2 bases, with 16 bases between the two germline ends. The CDR3 loop spans 14 amino acids. Germline V gene data show CDR1 as DFQATT and CDR2 as SNEGSKA (reference sequence). DNA of the CDR3: TGCAGTGCCTGGAGCCGCGGGGATCAAGAGACCCAGTACTTC. It specifies CSAWSRGDQETQYF.

The V call is TRBV12-3 or TRBV12-4, the J call TRBJ1-5; 7 bases are a match to TRBD1. This CDR3 has 13 amino acids. Trimming cost V 8 bases and J 5 bases; bases outside gene matches: 6. CDR3 loop: CASVDRPYQPQHF. CDR3 bases: TGTGCCAGCGTGGACAGGCCTTATCAGCCCCAGCATTTT.

V and J are TRBV11-2 and TRBJ2-7; TRBD2 matches at 7 bases. From germline, CDR1 is SGHAT and CDR2 FQNNGV. After removal of 9 bases from V and 5 bases from J, the junction contained 10 bases not matched to a gene. The CDR3 length is 13 residues. The CDR3 sequence is CARDGGRRDEQYF. CDR3 nucleotide sequence: TGTGCCAGGGACGGGGGGAGGAGGGACGAGCAGTACTTC. Full variable domain (rest looked up from reference TRBV11-2 and TRBJ2-7): EAGVAQSPRYKIIEKRQSVAFWCNPISGHATLYWYQQILGQGPKLLIQFQNNGVVDDSQLPKDRFSAERLKGVDSTLKIQPAKLEDSAVYLCARDGGRRDEQYFGPGTRLTVT.

The V call is TRBV20-1, the J call TRBJ1-4, with 7 bases aligning to TRBD1. Germline CDR1 DFQATT, CDR2 SNEGSKA (reference sequence). V shed 6 bases, J shed 8 bases, and the junction held 9 bases outside the gene matches. The CDR3 sequence is 13 residues long. The CDR3 bases are TGCAGTGCCCTAGGGGGCAAGGGAGAAAAACTGTTTTTT. The encoded protein is CSALGGKGEKLFF.

This clonotype was seen many times. The V gene is TRBV7-9, the J gene TRBJ2-7; 10 nucleotides line up with TRBD2. The CDR3 has 15 amino acids. Germline assignment: CDR1 SEHNR and CDR2 FQNEAQ (reference sequence). V shed 0 bases, J shed 3 bases, and the junction held 2 bases outside the gene matches. CDR3 loop: CASSLAPSGGYEQYF. The DNA for the CDR3 is TGTGCCAGCAGCTTAGCGCCTAGCGGGGGCTACGAGCAGTACTTC. Supplemented by reference TRBV7-9 and TRBJ2-7, the full variable domain reads DTGVSQNPRHKITKRGQNVTFRCDPISEHNRLYWYRQTLGQGPEFLTYFQNEAQLEKSRLLSDRFSAERPKGSFSTLEIQRTEQGDSAMYLCASSLAPSGGYEQYFGPGTRLTVT.

The chain carries TRBV7-9 and TRBJ1-1; unclear D gene. Germline V gives CDR1 SEHNR, CDR2 FQNEAQ (reference sequence). V was clipped by 5 bases and J by 3 bases, with 13 bases between them. The CDR3 length is 14 residues. The CDR3 spells CASSKVGSYTEAFF. The CDR3 DNA sequence: TGTGCCAGCAGCAAGGTCGGCAGTTACACTGAAGCTTTCTTT.

This clonotype was seen at least ten times. The rearrangement links TRBV9 to TRBJ1-5, with D unresolved. The CDR3 consists of 15 residues. Germline lookup yields CDR1 SGDLS and CDR2 YYNGEE. Trimming left V 0 bases short and J 8 bases short, with 15 bases between. The CDR3 here is CASSVGPGLQEPQHF. CDR3 coding DNA: TGTGCCAGCAGCGTAGGGCCCGGGCTTCAGGAGCCCCAGCATTTT.

The chain has TRBV9 and TRBJ1-5; no clear D. CDR1 and CDR2 from the germline V gene are SGDLS and YYNGEE. The CDR3 has 13 residues. The V and J ends lost 0 bases and 4 bases respectively, with 5 bases between them. CDR3 loop: CASSVDPNQPQHF. In DNA form, the CDR3 reads TGTGCCAGCAGCGTAGATCCGAATCAGCCCCAGCATTTT. The full variable domain, with the rest looked up from reference TRBV9 and TRBJ1-5, is DSGVTQTPKHLITATGQRVTLRCSPRSGDLSVYWYQQSLDQGLQFLIQYYNGEERAKGNILERFSAQQFPDLHSELNLSSLELGDSALYFCASSVDPNQPQHFGDGTRLSIL.

There are many counts of this clonotype. The V call is TRBV6-5, the J call TRBJ1-6; 7 bases align to TRBD1. Trimming at V came to 6 bases and at J to 9 bases, leaving 8 bases not matched to a gene. CDR3 length: 14 residues. The germline V gene has CDR1 MNHEY and CDR2 SVGAGI. This CDR3 reads CASRPGTDSSPLHF. The CDR3 nucleotides read TGTGCCAGCAGGCCCGGGACAGATTCTTCACCCCTCCACTTT.

This clonotype was picked up many times. J is TRBJ2-7 and V is TRBV6-1, with 7 bases matching TRBD1. Germline CDR1 and CDR2: MNHNS and SASEGT. This CDR3 has 14 residues. J lost 2 bases, V lost 5 bases, and 6 bases had no gene match. The CDR3 nucleotides are TGTGCCAGCAGTCTATTAGGACAGGCCTACGAGCAGTACTTC. This codes for CASSLLGQAYEQYF.

V is TRBV10-3 and J is TRBJ2-2, with TRBD2 identical over 8 bases. This CDR3 has 14 residues. The V and J ends lost 8 bases and 4 bases, in that order; junction bases with no gene match: 6. The germline V gene has CDR1 ENHRY and CDR2 SYGVKD. DNA for the CDR3: TGTGCCATCGAGGCGGGAGGACGCACCGGGGAGCTGTTTTTT. It is translated as CAIEAGGRTGELFF.

This clonotype came up many times. The V and J genes are TRBV4-2 and TRBJ1-1; D ambiguous. The CDR3 is 14 amino acids. Trimming cost V 0 bases and J 4 bases, with 9 bases left between them. Germline values: CDR1 LGHNA, CDR2 YNFKEQ. The CDR3 region is CASSQDPGSTEAFF. In nucleotides, the CDR3 is TGTGCCAGCAGCCAAGATCCGGGTAGCACTGAAGCTTTCTTT.

This clonotype has only one observation. This sequence may be a read error, since a much larger clone differs from it by one base. The V gene is TRBV7-9, the J gene TRBJ1-6; possibly TRBD1 for D (6 bases). Looked up from germline, CDR1 is SEHNR and CDR2 is FQNEAQ (reference sequence). CDR3 length equals 13 residues. CDR3 bases: TGTGCCGGCAGTGGGTCAGGGGATTCACCCCTCCACTTT. It translates to CAGSGSGDSPLHF.

The rearrangement joins TRBV13 to TRBJ2-7; either TRBD1 or TRBD2 may supply D (5 bases each). The CDR3 is 15 residues long. V lost 2 bases to trimming and J lost 5 bases, with 16 bases between them. In germline, CDR1 is PRHDT, CDR2 FYEKMQ (reference sequence). CDR3 sequence: CASSLRVEGRHEQYF. The CDR3 coding sequence is TGTGCCAGCAGCTTAAGGGTTGAGGGGAGACACGAGCAGTACTTC.

The chain uses TRBV27 and TRBJ2-5; a weak D match, TRBD2 (6 bases). This CDR3 region has 14 residues. CDR1 is MNHEY, CDR2 SMNVEV, per germline (reference sequence). V was pared by 5 bases and J by 4 bases, with 14 bases between. DNA for the CDR3: TGTGCCAGCAGTCCCATCGGGGGTCCAGAGACCCAGTACTTC. Translation: CASSPIGGPETQYF.

J is TRBJ2-7 and V is TRBV7-3; 9 positions match TRBD2. This CDR3 spans 17 amino acids. The germline gives CDR1 SGHTA, CDR2 FQGTGA. The J segment lost 7 bases and the V segment lost 3 bases, leaving 16 bases of the junction unmatched. CDR3 protein: CASSFLGAGGLDNEQYF. The CDR3 DNA sequence: TGTGCCAGCAGCTTCTTAGGGGCGGGAGGGCTCGACAATGAGCAGTACTTC.

The chain has TRBV29-1 and TRBJ1-2; D is ambiguous. This CDR3 comprises 9 residues. Germline CDR1 SQVTM, CDR2 ANQGSEA. The V end was cut by 6 bases, the J end by 7 bases, with 6 bases between. In nucleotides, the CDR3 is TGCAGCGTGGACGCTGGCTACACCTTC. Its translation is CSVDAGYTF.

Ten or more counts support this clonotype. The rearrangement joins TRBV24-1 to TRBJ1-2; D gene ambiguous. CDR1 KGHDR and CDR2 SFDVKD come from the germline V gene. The V and J ends lost 4 bases and 8 bases respectively, with 13 bases between them. This CDR3 has 13 residues. For the CDR3, the DNA is TGTGCCACCAGTGACCCGTTTAGCGGAGGCTACACCTTC. Encoded protein: CATSDPFSGGYTF.

The chain combines TRBV20-1 with TRBJ1-5; TRBD1 agrees at 8 bases. The ends lost 6 bases at V and 4 bases at J; junction bases unmatched: 11. Germline CDR1 DFQATT, CDR2 SNEGSKA (reference sequence). The CDR3 runs to 15 residues. CDR3 in DNA: TGCAGTGCCAACTCAGGGGGCCCTTGGAATCAGCCCCAGCATTTT. As protein: CSANSGGPWNQPQHF.

This clonotype was detected a few times. The chain links TRBV7-9 to TRBJ1-1, with unresolved D. Trimming removed 5 bases from V and 4 bases from J, with 17 bases in between. This CDR3 has 15 amino acids. CDR1 and CDR2 (germline): SEHNR, FQNEAQ (reference sequence). The CDR3 protein is CASSTGVPSGTEAFF. The DNA for the CDR3 is TGTGCCAGCAGCACCGGAGTCCCTAGTGGCACTGAAGCTTTCTTT.

This clonotype was seen once. CDR3 region: CSALGTSGEETQYF. The CDR3 DNA follows: TGCAGTGCTCTAGGGACTAGCGGAGAAGAGACCCAGTACTTC. The J gene is TRBJ2-5, the V gene TRBV20-1; 11 positions agree with TRBD2. This CDR3 comprises 14 residues. Germline V CDR1 and CDR2: DFQATT, SNEGSKA (reference sequence). Germline trimming cut 5 bases from V and 3 bases from J; bases unmatched to any gene: 5.

This clonotype was counted a few times. The chain combines TRBV28 with TRBJ2-2, with 8 bases identical to TRBD1. The CDR3 spans 14 residues. The germline V gene has CDR1 MDHEN and CDR2 SYDVKM. Losses at the gene ends were 5 bases for V and 7 bases for J; bases not matched to a gene: 6. The CDR3 DNA reads TGTGCCAGCAGTCGGACAGGGCAGAGCGGGGAGCTGTTTTTT. Protein sequence: CASSRTGQSGELFF.